This TCR beta chain comes out of a study of T cell responses to AZD1222 COVID-19 vaccine (dated by TCRdb to the early 2020s). Regarding the complete study: A total of under 250 trial participants underwent TCR sequencing, of whom approximately 200 had received two doses of AZD1222 and roughly 26 had received two doses of the MenACWY control vaccine. Trial participants were enrolled by age into subgroups of 18-55, 56-69 and 70-plus years, and 148, 28 and 57 TCR-sequenced participants, respectively, were included in these subgroups.

A word on this clone: No cognate antigen has been identified for it. No per-base quality is available; no much larger clone lies one base away.

The time point label, as the study defines it: about 28 days (+/-7) after the second vaccine dose. AZD1222 recipients whose second dose came at about 4 weeks and those whose second dose came at about 12 weeks were combined into one group, since spike-specific TCR depth and breadth did not differ between the two schedules. Vaccinee samples were obtained from the UK trials COV001 and COV002, which included a single-blind randomized controlled phase 2/3 trial of AZD1222 (ChAdOx1 nCoV-19) in healthy adults. Trial participant PBMC samples were collected at day 0 and day 28 after the second dose for TCRbeta chain sequencing. Results and caveats for the whole study, not just this receptor: After two AZD1222 doses, spike-specific TCR breadth and depth were significantly higher than at day 0 and than in MenACWY recipients. In the small 56-69-year group, the increase in depth fell short of significance, most likely because of low power. Because no day 14 peak-response samples were available, the repertoires could be characterized only after the peak T cell response. Reportedly, almost half of the unique spike-specific TCRs recognized epitopes lying outside the regions that are mutated in the B.1.351 and B.1.1.7 variants. Vaccine-associated CD4 TCRs spanned the whole spike protein, with dominant responses in regions 160-218 and 743-854. Conclusions about previously exposed vaccinees are limited, since just six or seven AZD1222 recipients were seropositive for SARS-CoV-2 at baseline. Most participants were white British and females outnumbered males, and the authors suggested that clonal diversity may have been underestimated.

The CDR3 regions of human TCRbeta chains were subjected to immunosequencing. In the paper's pipeline: Repertoire TCRs were checked for matches against a reference library of SARS-CoV-2-specific TCRs that had been generated using the MIRA antigen-specificity platform. Breadth was defined as the fraction of unique TCRs that were SARS-CoV-2-associated. Depth was defined as the fraction of total T cells that were SARS-CoV-2-associated. Each spike-specific TCR was assigned to its reactive spike region and to a CD4 or CD8 class using the MIRA data. Log10-transformed breadth and depth values were compared by one-way ANOVA with Sidak's multiple comparisons tests. In its TCRdb copy, this immuneACCESS table keeps in-frame sequences only and misses some clones. Where compared with another copy, unresolved V genes explain less than half of these, and the others have no known cause. V and J calls plus clone size are reproduced from that table; the DNA served to infer D and trimming. The sample contains 190,000 or so clones, approximately 93% of them found a single time. The top ten constitute roughly 0.99% of the sample.

CDR1 and CDR2 are drawn from the germline V gene (reference sequence): SEHNR, FQNEAQ. The CDR3 starts with the cysteine, ends with the phenylalanine, and has 14 residues. The sequence is cut down to CDR3 DNA, 42 bases in frame from base 1. The junction carries 17 bases between V and J, which are trimmed by 4 bases and 8 bases respectively. The sequenced sample was peripheral blood, obtained 28 days after the second AZD1222 dose. This TCR derives from an adult who received the AZD1222 COVID-19 vaccine. Recombination joined TRBV7-9 with TRBJ2-5; a tentative D match to TRBD1 spans 5 bases. The CDR3 has the sequence CASSSITGLGTQYF. The DNA sequence is as follows: TGTGCCAGCAGCTCAATAACAGGTTTAGGAACCCAGTACTTC.